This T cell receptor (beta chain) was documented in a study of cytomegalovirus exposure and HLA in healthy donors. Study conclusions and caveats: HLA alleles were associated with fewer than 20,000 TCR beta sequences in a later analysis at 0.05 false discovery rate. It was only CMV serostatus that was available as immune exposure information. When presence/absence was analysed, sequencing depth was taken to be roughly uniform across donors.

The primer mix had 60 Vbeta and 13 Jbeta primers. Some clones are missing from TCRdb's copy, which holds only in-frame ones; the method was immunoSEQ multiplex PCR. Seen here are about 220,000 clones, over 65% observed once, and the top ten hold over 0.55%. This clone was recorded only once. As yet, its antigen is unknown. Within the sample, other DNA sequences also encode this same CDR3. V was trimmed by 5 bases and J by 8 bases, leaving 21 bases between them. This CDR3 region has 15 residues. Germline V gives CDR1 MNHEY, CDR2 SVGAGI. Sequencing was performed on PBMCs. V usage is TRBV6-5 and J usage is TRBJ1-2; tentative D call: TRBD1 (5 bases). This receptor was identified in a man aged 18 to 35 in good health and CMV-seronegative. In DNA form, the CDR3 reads TGTGCCAGCAGTACACAAGCTACAGGTTTCGGGGGCTACACCTTC. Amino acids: CASSTQATGFGGYTF.